The T cell receptor beta chain under discussion was sequenced for a study of prognosis after radiotherapy for stage I lung cancer (dated by TCRdb to the early 2020s). As for the study more broadly: Roughly 20 stage I NSCLC patients were enrolled in Nanjing, China, between 2018 and early 2019. Among the enrolled patients, fewer than 15 had newly diagnosed primary stage I lung tumors, while about 5 had oligometastatic NSCLC following surgical resection of the primary tumor. All patients were considered medically inoperable, owing to comorbidities in 11 to 12 and refusal of surgery in over five. Ages in the cohort of approximately 13 men and five to seven women ranged from 53 to 84 years, with a median of 74. Some twelve patients had adenocarcinoma and seven had squamous cell carcinoma as the tumor histology. SBRT was delivered in 3 to 5 fractions with a biologically effective dose of at least 100 Gy, and image-guided IMRT or VMAT was used for delivery. SBRT was not combined with any concurrent therapy in any patient. About 20% of the 19 patients developed distant metastases after SBRT, at a median of around seven months; the other 15 showed no significant progression. The study profiled peripheral blood TCR beta repertoires from stage I NSCLC patients before and after stereotactic body radiotherapy and related them to distant failure. For each of the roughly 20 patients, one blood sample was taken before SBRT and one after, so the study sequenced some 40 samples in total. Study-level results and caveats: Unique TCR clone counts fell after SBRT (median around 11,000 before versus fewer than 7,500 after; Wilcoxon paired P=0.011). All reported P values were unadjusted for multiple comparisons. Post-SBRT Shannon entropy and its change from baseline were lower in patients who developed distant metastases; baseline Shannon entropy was not associated with metastases. The study was limited by the small cohort and short follow-up, and independent validation of the study findings is required. TRBV and TRBJ usage frequencies reportedly varied with metastasis status, involving two V genes at baseline and several V and two J genes after SBRT. No determination of tumor specificity was made for expanded TCR clones.

All patients had node-negative disease on CT and PET/CT, and none had a history of other malignancies or had previously received chemotherapy or radiotherapy. At each of two time points, approximately 6 milliliters of peripheral venous blood were collected in EDTA tubes. Ficoll-Paque Plus density-gradient centrifugation was used to isolate PBMCs. Immediately after collection, samples were stored at -80 degrees C until analysis. This clonotype is identified as medium-sized (0.01 to 0.1%). Its binding antigen is unknown. The record has no base qualities; no much larger clone is one base away. The germline V gene specifies LGHNA as CDR1 and YNFKEQ as CDR2. V is cut by 0 bases and J by 8 bases, and the space between the germline ends is 13 bases. The CDR3 holds 14 amino acids from the cysteine to the phenylalanine. Only CDR3 DNA remains: 42 bases, in frame from the first base. Two rounds of multiplex PCR on genomic DNA were used to amplify the TCR beta CDR3 region. The first PCR round used primers specific to each TRBV and TRBJ gene, with sequences filed in Chinese patent CN105087789A. Universal primers were used in the second PCR round. The Roche High Pure PCR Template Preparation Kit was used to extract genomic DNA from the frozen PBMCs. An Illumina HiSeq 3000 was used to sequence the libraries paired-end with 151 bp reads. For the original study's pipeline: CutAdapt was used to remove raw reads lacking the multiplex PCR primer sequences. Using PEAR, the high-quality paired reads were merged into contigs. MiXCR assigned TRB V, D and J gene segments to each contig by aligning to reference sequences. To remove sequencing errors, CDR3 sequences were clustered according to base quality and sequence similarity. Shannon entropy, normalized by the natural log of the productive TCR sequence number, served as the measure of diversity. One minus Shannon entropy divided by the natural log of the number of unique clonotypes was used as the definition of clonality. Progression-free survival cut-offs for repertoire metrics were chosen using the Youden index of ROC curves, with analyses run in R 3.5.3. TCRdb reprocessed the public reads (quality trimming at Q25 with fastp, clone calling with MiXCR) and kept in-frame beta chains. Records with the same CDR3 protein are collapsed into one entry carrying the most frequent genes and DNA. TCRdb, not the original authors, processed these V and J calls. This sample has over 15,000 distinct CDR3 sequences in its table, and roughly 55% of those were observed once. The ten biggest clones cover roughly 26% of the sample.

Here the sequenced sample was PBMCs, taken before or after stereotactic body radiation therapy (not recorded which). The sequence was obtained from a donor at least 50 years old with non-small cell lung cancer. The V gene is TRBV4-2 and the J gene is TRBJ1-2, and possibly TRBD1, on 6 matching bases. The nucleotide sequence is given as TGTGCCAGCAGCCAAGATGGGGGGGCTGGCGGCTACACCTTC. The resulting protein is CASSQDGGAGGYTF.